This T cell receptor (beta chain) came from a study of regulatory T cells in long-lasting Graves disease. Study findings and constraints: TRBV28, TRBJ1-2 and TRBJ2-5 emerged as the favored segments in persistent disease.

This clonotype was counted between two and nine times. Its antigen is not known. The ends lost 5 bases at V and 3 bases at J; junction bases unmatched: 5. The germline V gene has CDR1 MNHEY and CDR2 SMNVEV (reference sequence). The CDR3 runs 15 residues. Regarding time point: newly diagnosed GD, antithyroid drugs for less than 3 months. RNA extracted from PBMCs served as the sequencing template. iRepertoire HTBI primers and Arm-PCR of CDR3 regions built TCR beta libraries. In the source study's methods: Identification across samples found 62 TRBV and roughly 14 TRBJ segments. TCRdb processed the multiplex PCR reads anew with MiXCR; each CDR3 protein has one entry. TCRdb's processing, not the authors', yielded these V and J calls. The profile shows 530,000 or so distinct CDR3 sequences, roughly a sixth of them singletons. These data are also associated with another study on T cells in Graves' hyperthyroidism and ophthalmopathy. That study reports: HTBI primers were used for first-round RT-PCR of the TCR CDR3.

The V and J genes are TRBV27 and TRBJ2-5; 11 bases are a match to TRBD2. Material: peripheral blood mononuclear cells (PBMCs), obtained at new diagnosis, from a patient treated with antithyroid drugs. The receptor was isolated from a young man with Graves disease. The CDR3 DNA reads TGTGCCAGCAGTCATCTAGCGGGAGGTGAAGAGACCCAGTACTTC. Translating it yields CASSHLAGGEETQYF.